This TCR beta chain was sequenced in a study of cytomegalovirus exposure and HLA in healthy donors (dated by TCRdb to about 2017). About the study as a whole: An earlier analysis of 587 of the donors reported 276 Gb of sequence data and 90 million to 120 million unique TCR beta sequences obtained from approximately 180 million T cells. Around 300 gigabases of sequencing data and 80 million or so unique TCR sequences were included in an early release covering 500 to 750 HLA-typed donors. Among the roughly 400 genotyped donors, around 81% belonged to the genetic ancestry cluster associated with self-reported Caucasian donors. The study was designed to test whether signatures of past pathogen exposure could be identified by cataloging public T cell receptors. The study used immunosequencing to profile the T cell repertoires of 670 or so subjects and linked those repertoires to cytomegalovirus serostatus. In addition to the first cohort of about 650 subjects, a separate validation cohort of 130 or so different subjects was used. The study combined high-throughput TCR immunosequencing, statistical association of individual TCRs with disease status, and machine learning to predict cytomegalovirus infection status. To study patterns of TCR occurrence, a later analysis re-analyzed previously published TCR beta repertoires from 500 to 850 donors and added high-resolution HLA genotyping. The later analysis used no new phenotypic data to find candidate immune exposures, relying instead on TCR beta sequences and their occurrence across donors. An earlier analysis of some 500 of the donors applied high-throughput TCR beta sequencing to assess whether each TCR beta V gene segment acted as functional or pseudogenic. Donor age, sex, ethnicity and CMV serostatus were compiled together with the repertoire data. A later genetic analysis used genome-wide SNP genotypes for about 65% of the roughly 670 donors, treating that subset as a discovery cohort. Every repertoire in the discovery cohort had been generated on one and the same sequencing platform. HLA typing included class I and class II loci at four-digit resolution. The number of donors typed differed by locus, with roughly 620-630 for A, B, C, DRB1 and DQB1, approximately 500 for DQA1, 606 for DPA1, and approximately 470 for DPB1. Because of strong linkage in the cohort, five DR-DQ haplotypes were treated as single units for association and clustering. Across around 400 genotyped donors of the cohort, an average of about 240,000 unique TCR beta nucleotide sequences per donor were sequenced, and approximately 19% of those sequences were non-productive. Here is what the overall study found, with its caveats: A later genetic analysis associated a missense DCLRE1C variant with V-gene and J-gene trimming of TCR beta chains, and an independent cohort replicated the association. A later analysis found that HLA-associated TCR beta chains were more clonally expanded and had lower generation probabilities than equally common non-associated chains. A later analysis found that TCR association rates varied across HLA loci, with DRB1 alleles showing the most associated TCRs and HLA-C alleles the fewest. A total of 150 to 200 TCR beta chains were listed by the study as associated with cytomegalovirus. Presence/absence analyses assumed roughly uniform sequencing depth across donors, an assumption that may not hold. For the cohort, immune exposure information was limited to CMV serostatus. A cluster of highly shared sequence variants was judged likely to represent a technical artifact of the sequencing pipeline. Most CMV-associated TCR beta chains appeared to be HLA-restricted in a later analysis, and the HLA associations seemed to be driven largely by CMV exposure. Strong co-occurrence of HLA alleles, especially DR and DQ, made assigning TCR associations to individual alleles difficult. Several of the top co-occurrence clusters appeared to be linked to parvovirus B19, influenza, CMV and Epstein-Barr virus, according to a later analysis. At a false discovery rate of 0.05, a later analysis linked 16,951 TCR beta sequences to specific HLA alleles. Linkage disequilibrium might explain the correlated functional status among segregating V segments, but an unknown experimental factor could not be excluded. Three of the identified cytomegalovirus-associated TCR beta chains were confirmed in vitro to be specific for cytomegalovirus antigens. According to a later genetic analysis, donors in an Asian-associated ancestry cluster had fewer N-insertions in productive TCRs than the approximately 630-donor mean. According to the authors, the approach could potentially be generalized to other disease states and immunological phenotypes. Most TCR sequences were seen in very few donors, while some public TCRs were found in many individuals. Cytomegalovirus status was reported to be diagnosed by the classifier with high specificity and sensitivity in both the original and validation cohorts. Because counts were too low, 15 or so rarely observed V segments, including chromosome 9 orphons, were excluded from the earlier analysis of 587 of the donors. Because the 87-base-pair reads could not distinguish some IMGT-functional V segments, including TRBV6-2 and TRBV6-3, those segments were excluded. A further reported finding was that TCR beta sequences accurately predicted the HLA-A and HLA-B alleles for most subjects in the first cohort. Broadly in line with IMGT annotations, most TCR beta V segments showed up in productive rearrangements about 87% or about 30% of the time in an earlier analysis of a few hundred of the donors. Because HLA typing was unavailable for some donors at each locus, only the typed subset was used in association tests. Only TCR beta chains were sequenced in this cohort, and the absence of alpha or paired-chain data limited detectable features.

About this clone: Its binding antigen is unknown. No quality values exist for individual bases; no much larger clone is one base distant.

Library preparation was by the immunoSEQ multiplex PCR assay. A mixture of 60 forward primers for TCR Vbeta segments and 13 reverse primers for TCR Jbeta segments was used in the multiplex PCR. Amplification of the CDR3 region of rearranged TCR beta genes was performed with a multiplex PCR assay on genomic DNA. The amplified TCR beta libraries were sequenced on the Illumina HiSeq System as 87-base-pair reads. The paper's data handling went like this. A later analysis tallied some 79 million unique TCR beta chains across the approximately 670 repertoires, and approximately 11 million of those chains were shared by two or more donors. Raw reads were error-corrected and collapsed into unique sequences with a nearest-neighbor algorithm that merged closely related sequences to remove PCR and sequencing errors. Alignment of CDR3 sequences to IMGT reference sequences was used to assign V, D and J gene segments. For a sequence to be retained, a match of at least six nucleotides was required to both a V gene segment and a J gene segment. Rearrangements were called productive when the CDR3 lacked stop codons and stayed in frame with V and J; all others were non-productive. Following IMGT convention, CDR3 was defined as the stretch from the second conserved V-encoded cysteine to the conserved J-encoded phenylalanine. Sequences without an unambiguous match to a single V gene segment were excluded from the earlier analysis of about 630 of the donors. An earlier analysis of fewer than 750 of the donors called V segments functional above 56.7% productive rearrangements and segregating when the between-donor standard deviation exceeded 5%. A statistical classification framework was built to diagnose cytomegalovirus status from the catalog of TCR beta chain sequences. In a later analysis, V and J genes were assigned by comparing TCR nucleotide sequences against IMGT/GENE-DB human TR gene sequences. Using the TCRdist pipeline, a later analysis assigned CDR3 sequences along with most-parsimonious VDJ recombination scenarios. In a later analysis, every TCR beta chain was defined by the combination of its CDR3 amino acid sequence and its V-gene family, and reads without a unique V-gene family were dropped. To address suspected cross-contamination and a sequencing artifact, a later analysis removed a few hundred highly shared, low-generation-probability nucleotide sequences. In a later analysis, a clonal expansion index for each public chain was calculated from normalized within-repertoire ranks of inferred template counts. In a later analysis, generation probabilities were computed with a VDJ recombination model fitted to out-of-frame rearrangements, and the resulting probabilities were checked against IGoR. In a later analysis, hypergeometric tests were used to score TCR-TCR, TCR-HLA and TCR-CMV co-occurrence, with a repertoire-size bias correction applied to TCR pairs. False discovery rates were estimated in a later analysis by permuting HLA or CMV assignments 20 times. A later analysis grouped co-occurring TCRs with DBSCAN, adding TCRdist sequence similarity when clustering within HLA-allele-positive subsets. Repertoires with fewer than 30,000 or more than 120,000 public chains were left out of co-occurrence clustering, as were four to six repertoires with anomalous nucleotide sharing. The source is immuneACCESS, and TCRdb retained only in-frame sequences with V and J called. Part of the clones is not carried over; for the studies checked, unresolved V genes explain less than half of this, and the remainder is unexplained. V, J and clone size were drawn from that table, and D and trimming were deduced from the DNA. Recorded for this sample are 150,000 to 200,000 clones; 77% of them occurred a single time. The biggest ten clones account for about 1.5% of the sample.

The germline V gene encodes CDR1 SGHDN and CDR2 FVKESK. Trimming takes 4 bases from V and 6 bases from J, and the germline ends sit 18 bases apart. The CDR3 covers 16 residues, taking in both the cysteine and the phenylalanine. Only CDR3 DNA remains: 48 bases, in frame from the first base. The cohort comprised fewer than 750 healthy bone marrow donors. At the time of sampling, all cohort members were nominally healthy, though unrecorded immune exposures were likely present. The donor tested CMV seronegative and was one of the 352 seronegative cohort members. Every donor gave a peripheral blood sample, and the peripheral blood mononuclear cells from that sample were used for TCR beta sequencing. The Qiagen DNeasy Blood Extraction Kit was used to extract genomic DNA from the blood cell samples.

The chain was built from TRBV14 and TRBJ1-4; the D gene is perhaps TRBD1, from 6 matching bases. The sequence derives from a woman under 40 in good health and CMV-seronegative. Input material: PBMCs. This receptor carries the CDR3 CASSRFLQGKDEKLFF. The base sequence is TGTGCCAGCAGCCGATTCCTACAGGGCAAGGATGAAAAACTGTTTTTT.